This TCR beta chain was captured in a study of spatial heterogeneity in lung cancer. The CDR3 loop spans 14 amino acids. Germline V lookup: CDR1 SEHNR, CDR2 FQNEAQ (reference sequence). V dropped 0 bases and J dropped 4 bases, with 9 bases sitting between them. The time point is: sample taken at primary tumor resection. Material for sequencing was whole RNA from tumor, nontumor lung or frozen PBMC, left unsorted. In the library, each TCR cDNA molecule bore its own unique molecular identifier. TCRdb re-called the 5' RACE reads through MiXCR, storing one row per CDR3 protein. The profile covers tens of thousands of distinct CDR3 sequences, with around 5.2% appearing a single time and about a quarter taken by the ten largest.

This receptor was taken from a female donor with early-stage non-small cell lung cancer. Material: PBMCs, obtained at surgery. The V gene is TRBV7-9, the J gene TRBJ1-1; D not resolved. CDR3 region: CASSLAQRATEAFF. For the CDR3, the DNA is TGTGCCAGCAGCTTAGCGCAAAGGGCCACTGAAGCTTTCTTT.